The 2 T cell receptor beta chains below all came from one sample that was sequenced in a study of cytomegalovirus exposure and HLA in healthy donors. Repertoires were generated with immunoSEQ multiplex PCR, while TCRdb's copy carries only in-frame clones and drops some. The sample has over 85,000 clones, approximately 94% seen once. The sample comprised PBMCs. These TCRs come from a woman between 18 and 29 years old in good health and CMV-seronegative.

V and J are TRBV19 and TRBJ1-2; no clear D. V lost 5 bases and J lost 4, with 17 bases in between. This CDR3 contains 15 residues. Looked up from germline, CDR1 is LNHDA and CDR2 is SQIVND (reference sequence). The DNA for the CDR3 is TGTGCCAGTAGTTTTCAGGCCTCAGTTTCCTATGGCTACACCTTC. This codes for CASSFQASVSYGYTF.

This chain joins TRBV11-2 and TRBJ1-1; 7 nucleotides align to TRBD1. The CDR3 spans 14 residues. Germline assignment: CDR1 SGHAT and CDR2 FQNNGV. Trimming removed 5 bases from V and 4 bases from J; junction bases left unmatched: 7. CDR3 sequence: CASSATGDVTEAFF. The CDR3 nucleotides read TGTGCCAGCAGCGCCACAGGGGACGTCACTGAAGCTTTCTTT.